Following are 32 T cell receptor beta chains from one sample sequenced in a study of shared clonotypes between healthy human individuals. The table came from immunoSEQ multiplex PCR; TCRdb's copy has only in-frame clones and leaves some out. This sample yields approximately 1,000,000 clones, of which more than 75% are seen a single time; 0.4% to 0.55% belongs to the top ten. The sequenced material came from memory CD4+ T cells from PBMCs. Subset specified: CD45RA-negative fraction. The receptor set was obtained from a man younger than 35 in good health. Some clones in this sample may be carry-over from other donors' samples.

In its sample, this clone was seen a few times. The rearrangement links TRBV5-1 to TRBJ2-4; a possible D gene is TRBD1 (5 bases). The CDR3 is made up of 17 amino acids. Deletions cut 0 bases from V and 0 bases from J, with 13 bases between. CDR1 and CDR2 from the germline V gene are SGHRS and YFSETQ. CDR3 in amino acids: CASSLGASGIAKNIQYF. Here the CDR3 DNA reads TGCGCCAGCAGCTTGGGGGCCTCAGGGATAGCCAAAAACATTCAGTACTTC.

A word on this clone: Other DNA sequences from this sample encode an identical CDR3 as well. The rearrangement uses TRBV7-2 and TRBJ1-2; 11 bases align to TRBD1. V dropped 3 bases and J dropped 4; count of bases not matched to a gene: 1. Per germline, CDR1 SGHTA and CDR2 FQGNSA. The CDR3 is 14 residues long. The DNA of the CDR3 is TGTGCCAGCAGCTTGGGACAGGGGGGCTATGGCTACACCTTC. Translating it yields CASSLGQGGYGYTF.

The chain combines TRBV5-6 with TRBJ2-1; 9 nucleotides line up with TRBD2. This CDR3 spans 15 amino acids. Trimming removed 0 bases from V and 6 bases from J; junction bases left unmatched: 4. CDR1 is SGHDT and CDR2 is YYEEEE in the germline V gene. CDR3 nucleotide sequence: TGTGCCAGCAGCTTGGTGGGGACTAGCCCCAATGAGCAGTTCTTC. As protein: CASSLVGTSPNEQFF.

This chain connects TRBV4-1 to TRBJ2-3, with TRBD2 identical over 8 bases. Trimming took 0 bases from V and 4 from J; bases not matched to a gene: 6. The CDR3 length is 16 residues. Germline values: CDR1 MGHRA, CDR2 YSYEKL. CDR3 region: CASSQDNGGGPDTQYF. CDR3 bases: TGCGCCAGCAGCCAAGACAACGGGGGGGGGCCAGATACGCAGTATTTT.

The chain joins TRBV14 to TRBJ2-5; 10 bases are a match to TRBD2. The CDR3 has 14 residues. The germline CDR1 and CDR2 sequences are SGHDN and FVKESK. Unmatched junction bases numbered 10, after V lost 4 bases and J lost 11 bases. CDR3 amino acids: CASSLGLAAGGQYF. The CDR3 DNA follows: TGTGCCAGCAGCCTCGGACTAGCGGCCGGGGGACAGTACTTC.

This clone has just one count. The chain uses TRBV30 and TRBJ1-4; tentative D call: TRBD1 (5 bases). CDR3 length equals 15 residues. Germline V gene sequence: CDR1 GTSNPN, CDR2 SVGIG (reference sequence). The V and J ends lost 2 bases and 8 bases respectively, with 18 bases between them. The CDR3 DNA sequence: TGTGCCTGGAGTCCTAGGACATCGGTCAAAGAAAAACTGTTTTTT. This gives the protein CAWSPRTSVKEKLFF. The complete variable domain, with remaining parts taken from reference TRBV30 and TRBJ1-4, reads SQTIHQWPATLVQPVGSPLSLECTVEGTSNPNLYWYRQAAGRGLQLLFYSVGIGQISSEVPQNLSASRPQDRQFILSSKKLLLSDSGFYLCAWSPRTSVKEKLFFGSGTQLSVL.

The sample holds a few counts of this clone. The chain joins TRBV6-1 to TRBJ2-5; TRBD2 is a possible D gene (6 bases). V lost 0 bases and J lost 2, with 10 bases in between. Germline assignment: CDR1 MNHNS and CDR2 SASEGT. This CDR3 spans 15 amino acids. DNA for the CDR3: TGTGCCAGCAGTGAAGCAAGGCGGGGTCAAGAGACCCAGTACTTC. Protein product: CASSEARRGQETQYF.

This rearrangement joins TRBV28 to TRBJ1-5; 8 bases fit TRBD1. There are 12 residues in the CDR3. Per germline, CDR1 MDHEN and CDR2 SYDVKM. Trimming took 6 bases from V and 8 from J; bases not matched to a gene: 3. CDR3 sequence reads: CASSWTGKPQHF. As DNA, the CDR3 is TGTGCCAGCAGCTGGACAGGGAAGCCCCAGCATTTT.

Only one count was recorded for this clone. The rearrangement links TRBV7-9 to TRBJ2-2; TRBD2 aligns across 11 bases. CDR3 size: 17 residues. Trimming took 3 bases from V and 4 from J; bases not matched to a gene: 7. CDR1 and CDR2 (germline): SEHNR, FQNEAQ (reference sequence). The CDR3 DNA reads as TGTGCCAGCAGCTTCCCAACTAGCGGGAGTTCCACCGGGGAGCTGTTTTTT. Protein: CASSFPTSGSSTGELFF.

Details on this clone: Other DNA variants within this sample encode the same CDR3. The V gene is TRBV5-4, the J gene TRBJ1-1; tentative D call: TRBD1 (5 bases). This CDR3 has 13 residues. V was pared by 0 bases and J by 5 bases, with 8 bases between. The germline CDR1 and CDR2 sequences are SGHNT and YYREEE (reference sequence). CDR3 nucleotide sequence: TGTGCCAGCAGCTTGGCTGGGGCAACTGAAGCTTTCTTT. It translates to CASSLAGATEAFF.

This chain connects TRBV7-9 to TRBJ1-5, with D unresolved. Germline V CDR1 and CDR2: SEHNR, FQNEAQ (reference sequence). The ends were cut back, 4 bases at V and 1 base at J, with 11 bases in the middle. CDR3 length: 15 amino acids. CDR3 nucleotide sequence: TGTGCCAGCAGCTCGTCGGGAGGGAGCAATCAGCCCCAGCATTTT. This codes for CASSSSGGSNQPQHF.

The rearrangement links TRBV28 to TRBJ2-5; 13 nucleotides align to TRBD2. V shed 6 bases and J 2 bases; nucleotides not matched to a gene: 0. The CDR3 consists of 14 residues. Germline loops: CDR1 MDHEN, CDR2 SYDVKM. CDR3 nucleotide sequence: TGTGCCAGCAGACTAGCGGGGGGGCAAGAGACCCAGTACTTC. Protein: CASRLAGGQETQYF. The whole variable domain, filled in from reference TRBV28 and TRBJ2-5, reads DVKVTQSSRYLVKRTGEKVFLECVQDMDHENMFWYRQDPGLGLRLIYFSYDVKMKEKGDIPEGYSVSREKKERFSLILESASTNQTSMYLCASRLAGGQETQYFGPGTRLLVL.

This chain joins TRBV5-1 and TRBJ2-5; TRBD2 is a possible D gene (6 bases). The CDR3 loop spans 15 amino acids. Germline loops: CDR1 SGHRS, CDR2 YFSETQ. Trimming removed 5 bases from V and 3 bases from J, with 17 bases in between. CDR3: CASRNVGTEEETQYF. The CDR3 coding sequence is TGCGCCAGCAGGAACGTAGGGACTGAGGAAGAGACCCAGTACTTC.

The chain uses TRBV30 and TRBJ1-3; perhaps TRBD1 as D (5 bases). V shed 4 bases and J shed 1 base, with 14 bases lying between them. CDR1 and CDR2 from the germline V gene are GTSNPN and SVGIG (reference sequence). This CDR3 contains 15 residues. The CDR3 DNA sequence: TGTGCCTGGACCGAGGGAGAGGGGTCTGGAAACACCATATATTTT. Encoded protein: CAWTEGEGSGNTIYF.

The chain carries TRBV10-3 and TRBJ2-1; D could derive from TRBD1 or TRBD2 (5 bases each). There are 15 residues in the CDR3. Trimming stripped 1 base from V and 4 bases from J, with 11 bases between. CDR1 and CDR2 from the germline V gene are ENHRY and SYGVKD. CDR3 DNA: TGTGCCATCAGTGAGTGGGGGAACTCATACAATGAGCAGTTCTTC. Translated, it gives CAISEWGNSYNEQFF.

About this clone itself: This CDR3 is also generated by other DNA sequences in the sample. The gene calls are TRBV28 and TRBJ2-7; 12 bases match TRBD2. This CDR3 is 14 amino acids long. The V gene end was trimmed by 5 bases and the J gene end by 2 bases; junction bases not matched to a gene: 1. Per the germline V gene, CDR1 is MDHEN and CDR2 is SYDVKM. CDR3 nucleotide sequence: TGTGCCAGCAGTCGGACTAGCGGGGCCTACGAGCAGTACTTC. This codes for CASSRTSGAYEQYF.

This chain connects TRBV7-9 to TRBJ2-7, with D tentatively TRBD1 (6 bases). CDR1 is SEHNR, CDR2 FQNEAQ, per germline (reference sequence). CDR3 length: 14 residues. V shed 5 bases and J shed 4 bases, with 15 bases lying between them. The CDR3, as DNA: TGTGCCAGCAGCCGTACCGGGACATCGTACGAGCAGTACTTC. Protein: CASSRTGTSYEQYF.

The chain recombines TRBV11-2 with TRBJ2-2, with D uncertain. The CDR3 is 15 amino acids. V was clipped by 5 bases and J by 0 bases, with 10 bases between them. Germline values: CDR1 SGHAT, CDR2 FQNNGV. CDR3 sequence: CASSRVASNTGELFF. Here the CDR3 DNA reads TGTGCCAGCAGCCGGGTGGCCTCGAACACCGGGGAGCTGTTTTTT.

The gene calls are TRBV5-4 and TRBJ1-2, with D possibly matching TRBD1 (6 bases). The CDR3 runs 16 residues. Germline V gene sequence: CDR1 SGHNT, CDR2 YYREEE (reference sequence). V was shortened by 2 bases and J by 2 bases, with 16 bases between the two germline ends. The CDR3: CASSFPGGRTNYGYTF. For the CDR3, the DNA is TGTGCCAGCAGCTTTCCGGGGGGGCGGACCAACTATGGCTACACCTTC.

J is TRBJ2-7 and V is TRBV6-4; D perhaps matches TRBD1 (5 bases). The CDR3 consists of 16 residues. V was shortened by 2 bases and J by 5 bases, with 19 bases between the two germline ends. Germline V lookup: CDR1 MRHNA, CDR2 SNTAGT. The CDR3 protein is CASSDPPPGFEDEQYF. The CDR3 region has the DNA TGTGCCAGCAGTGACCCCCCACCAGGGTTTGAAGACGAGCAGTACTTC.

V and J are TRBV15 and TRBJ1-1; D uncertain. The CDR3 totals 14 residues. Germline V gene lookup returns CDR1 LNHNV and CDR2 YYDKDF (reference sequence). V was shortened by 1 base and J by 3 bases, with 9 bases between the two germline ends. Here the CDR3 DNA reads TGTGCCACCAGCAGAGGCAGGTTTGACACTGAAGCTTTCTTT. Amino acid sequence: CATSRGRFDTEAFF.

This chain connects TRBV10-2 to TRBJ2-1, with 10 positions matching TRBD2. V was pared by 7 bases and J by 3 bases, with 3 bases of the junction left unmatched. In germline, CDR1 is WSHSY, CDR2 SAAADI. This CDR3 is 14 amino acids long. The CDR3: CASTASGSYNEQFF. The CDR3, as DNA: TGCGCCAGCACTGCTAGCGGGAGCTACAATGAGCAGTTCTTC.

The chain is built from TRBV11-3 and TRBJ1-2, with D possibly matching TRBD1 (5 bases). V was shortened by 1 base and J by 3 bases, with 12 bases between the two germline ends. The CDR3 is made up of 15 amino acids. Germline-derived CDR1 and CDR2 are SGHNT and YENEEA. Here the CDR3 DNA reads TGTGCCAGCAGCTTAGGGGCAGGGCCGTACTATGGCTACACCTTC. Translation gives CASSLGAGPYYGYTF.

This sequence joins TRBV28 and TRBJ1-1; tentative D call: TRBD1 (6 bases). Between the trimmed V and J ends, which lost 1 base and 3 bases, there was a span of 15 bases. The germline V gene has CDR1 MDHEN and CDR2 SYDVKM. This CDR3 is built from 16 residues. The CDR3 reads CASSLLGEGGYTEAFF. CDR3 nucleotides: TGTGCCAGCAGTTTATTGGGGGAAGGGGGGTACACTGAAGCTTTCTTT.

The J gene is TRBJ2-4, the V gene TRBV11-2, with 8 bases fitting TRBD1. The CDR3 is 19 amino acids. Trimming cost V 5 bases and J 1 base; bases outside gene matches: 16. CDR1 and CDR2 from the germline V gene are SGHAT and FQNNGV. The CDR3 DNA sequence: TGTGCCAGCAGCCGGGTCTTAGGACAGGGAAAGACGGCCAAAAACATTCAGTACTTC. Amino acid sequence: CASSRVLGQGKTAKNIQYF. The full variable domain, with the rest looked up from reference TRBV11-2 and TRBJ2-4, is EAGVAQSPRYKIIEKRQSVAFWCNPISGHATLYWYQQILGQGPKLLIQFQNNGVVDDSQLPKDRFSAERLKGVDSTLKIQPAKLEDSAVYLCASSRVLGQGKTAKNIQYFGAGTRLSVL.

Worth noting for this clone: The same CDR3 is also encoded by other DNA sequences in this sample. The rearrangement uses TRBV9 and TRBJ2-7; 8 nucleotides align to TRBD2. CDR3 length: 13 residues. Losses at the gene ends were 2 bases for V and 6 bases for J; bases not matched to a gene: 4. Germline values: CDR1 SGDLS, CDR2 YYNGEE. DNA for the CDR3: TGTGCCAGCAGCGTTGCGGGAGGCTTCGAGCAGTACTTC. Its translation: CASSVAGGFEQYF. The full variable domain, completed using reference TRBV9 and TRBJ2-7, is DSGVTQTPKHLITATGQRVTLRCSPRSGDLSVYWYQQSLDQGLQFLIQYYNGEERAKGNILERFSAQQFPDLHSELNLSSLELGDSALYFCASSVAGGFEQYFGPGTRLTVT.

V and J are TRBV15 and TRBJ2-3; 8 bases are a match to TRBD1. CDR1 and CDR2 from the germline V gene are LNHNV and YYDKDF (reference sequence). CDR3 length: 14 amino acids. The J segment lost 6 bases and the V segment lost 1 base, leaving 3 bases of the junction unmatched. Here the CDR3 reads CATSRGTGRDTQYF. The CDR3 nucleotides read TGTGCCACCAGCAGAGGGACAGGGAGGGATACGCAGTATTTT.

The gene calls are TRBV30 and TRBJ2-5; D is undetermined. The CDR3 covers 12 residues. V lost 2 bases, J lost 2 bases, and 6 bases lay in between. Germline-derived CDR1 and CDR2 are GTSNPN and SVGIG (reference sequence). The CDR3 region is CAWSQEQETQYF. Written as DNA, the CDR3 is TGTGCCTGGAGTCAGGAACAAGAGACCCAGTACTTC.

The chain carries TRBV7-9 and TRBJ1-5; 9 positions match TRBD1. Unmatched junction bases numbered 6, after V lost 5 bases and J lost 7 bases. Looked up from germline, CDR1 is SEHNR and CDR2 is FQNEAQ (reference sequence). This CDR3 comprises 14 residues. The CDR3 sequence: CASSLGTGWQPQHF. DNA for the CDR3: TGTGCCAGCAGCCTAGGGACAGGGTGGCAGCCCCAGCATTTT. Together with reference TRBV7-9 and TRBJ1-5, the CDR3 gives the full variable domain: DTGVSQNPRHKITKRGQNVTFRCDPISEHNRLYWYRQTLGQGPEFLTYFQNEAQLEKSRLLSDRFSAERPKGSFSTLEIQRTEQGDSAMYLCASSLGTGWQPQHFGDGTRLSIL.

V and J are TRBV6-7 and TRBJ2-7; 7 bases are a match to TRBD1. TRBV6-7 carries the ORF label, with uncertain function. The V and J ends lost 7 bases and 4 bases, in that order; junction bases with no gene match: 13. There are 15 residues in the CDR3. CDR3 nucleotide sequence: TGTGCCAGCACCTGGCTGTCAGGGGGTAGGTACGAGCAGTACTTC. Protein product: CASTWLSGGRYEQYF.

The genes are TRBV5-4 and TRBJ1-6; 7 bases align to TRBD1. The CDR3 runs to 14 residues. V trimming: 4 bases; J trimming: 7 bases; junction bases outside the gene matches: 5. Germline values: CDR1 SGHNT, CDR2 YYREEE (reference sequence). This chain's CDR3 is CASSTDRANSPLHF. The CDR3 DNA reads TGTGCCAGCAGCACCGACAGGGCCAATTCACCCCTCCACTTT.

The rearrangement links TRBV5-1 to TRBJ2-5, with 10 positions matching TRBD1. After removal of 2 bases from V and 5 bases from J, the junction contained 9 bases not matched to a gene. Germline-derived CDR1 and CDR2 are SGHRS and YFSETQ. The CDR3 runs 16 residues. CDR3 region: CASSLSGTGVYETQYF. In DNA, the CDR3 is TGCGCCAGCAGCTTATCCGGGACAGGGGTATATGAGACCCAGTACTTC.